These 25 T cell receptor beta chains were all obtained from the same sample, sequenced in a study of T cells in Graves' hyperthyroidism and ophthalmopathy. There were TCR beta CDR3 regions amplified from RNA transcripts. TCR CDR3 regions were first amplified by RT-PCR with HTBI primers. TCRdb reprocessed the multiplex PCR reads via MiXCR and lists one record per CDR3 protein. The sample holds around 260,000 distinct CDR3 sequences, 25% to 30% seen once. The sequenced sample consisted of blood. The receptor set was obtained from a man aged 40-55 years with Graves' hyperthyroidism that later progressed to Graves' ophthalmopathy.

Ten or more counts support this clonotype. The CDR3 is CASSLVNTEAFF. In DNA form, the CDR3 reads TGTGCCAGCAGCCTAGTGAACACTGAAGCTTTCTTT. The gene calls are TRBV12-3 or TRBV12-4 and TRBJ1-1; no clear D gene. With 6 bases removed from V and 0 bases from J, the gap between germline ends came to 5 bases. The CDR3 has 12 residues.

This clonotype occurred a few times. This clone may be a read error of a much larger clone one base away. The V and J genes are TRBV6-5 and TRBJ1-2; TRBD1 is a possible D gene (6 bases). Germline CDR1 reads MNHEY; CDR2 reads SVGAGI. The CDR3 runs to 15 residues. CDR3 residues: CASSYGTSSNYDYTF. The CDR3 coding sequence is TGTGCCAGCAGTTACGGGACAAGCTCTAACTATGACTACACCTTC.

This clonotype was counted ten times or more. The chain uses TRBV19 and TRBJ1-1, with unresolved D. V was cut by 6 bases and J by 6 bases, with 14 bases left in between. The CDR3 is made up of 13 amino acids. Germline CDR1 reads LNHDA; CDR2 reads SQIVND (reference sequence). The CDR3 here is CASRISVIAEAFF. Here the CDR3 DNA reads TGTGCCAGTAGAATCTCAGTCATCGCTGAAGCTTTCTTT. The whole variable domain, remainder taken from reference TRBV19 and TRBJ1-1, is DGGITQSPKYLFRKEGQNVTLSCEQNLNHDAMYWYRQDPGQGLRLIYYSQIVNDFQKGDIAEGYSVSREKKESFPLTVTSAQKNPTAFYLCASRISVIAEAFFGQGTRLTVV.

CDR3 DNA sequence: TGCGCCAGCAGCCAACGAACAGGGGGTAATTCACCCCTCCACTTT. Amino acid sequence: CASSQRTGGNSPLHF. The V gene is TRBV4-1, the J gene TRBJ1-6; 8 bases are shared with TRBD1. The CDR3 covers 15 residues. Germline V gene data show CDR1 as MGHRA and CDR2 as YSYEKL. V trimming: 2 bases; J trimming: 6 bases; junction bases outside the gene matches: 3.

This clonotype has at least ten counts. The chain uses TRBV2 and TRBJ2-2; maybe TRBD2 (5 bases). The V and J ends lost 2 bases and 4 bases respectively, with 14 bases between them. CDR1 and CDR2 (germline): SNHLY, FYNNEI. The CDR3 consists of 16 residues. CDR3 bases: TGTGCCAGCAGTGAATTTCAGACTATCCTCACCGGGGAGCTGTTTTTT. Amino acids: CASSEFQTILTGELFF.

This clonotype occurred many times. The chain uses TRBV7-2 and TRBJ1-1; D not resolved. V lost 0 bases and J lost 2, with 13 bases in between. The CDR3 covers 16 residues. Germline loops: CDR1 SGHTA, CDR2 FQGNSA. CDR3: CASSLAASSPNTEAFF. CDR3 bases: TGTGCCAGCAGCTTAGCCGCGAGTTCCCCTAACACTGAAGCTTTCTTT.

This clonotype was observed many times. The chain carries TRBV12-3 or TRBV12-4 and TRBJ2-5; 10 positions agree with TRBD2. V shed 3 bases and J 0 bases; nucleotides not matched to a gene: 1. The CDR3 totals 15 residues. As DNA, the CDR3 is TGTGCCAGCAGTTTCCTAGCGGGAGACCAAGAGACCCAGTACTTC. This sequence encodes CASSFLAGDQETQYF.

The sample holds many counts of this clonotype. At one boundary the junction diverges from the germline segment, which might be a read error. The chain has TRBV5-1 and TRBJ1-5; no clear D gene. Germline V gene sequence: CDR1 SGHRS, CDR2 YFSETQ. This CDR3 is 14 amino acids long. The CDR3 region has the DNA TGCGCCAGCAGATTGGACGCGGATTATCAGCCCCAGCATTTT. It translates to CASRLDADYQPQHF.

The chain recombines TRBV6-2 or TRBV6-3 with TRBJ2-2; a weak D match, TRBD1 (5 bases). The germline V and J ends were trimmed by 2 bases and 4 bases, with 11 bases remaining between them. The CDR3 runs 15 residues. Germline CDR1 reads MNHEY; CDR2 reads SVGEGT. The CDR3 DNA reads as TGTGCCAGCAGTTACGGTCCTAGGGGCACCGGGGAGCTGTTTTTT. Amino acid sequence: CASSYGPRGTGELFF.

On this clonotype: A junction boundary mismatches the germline segment, possibly from a read error. The V call is TRBV28, the J call TRBJ2-7, with a tentative D call TRBD1 (6 bases). This CDR3 has 17 residues. CDR1 is MDHEN, CDR2 SYDVKM, per germline. Here the CDR3 DNA reads TGCGCCAGCAGTCCCGGCCCGGGGACATCCCACTCCTACGAGCAGTACTTC. This encodes CASSPGPGTSHSYEQYF.

This chain links TRBV20-1 with TRBJ1-1; no definite D call. V lost 0 bases and J 0 bases, leaving 11 bases between the germline ends. CDR1 and CDR2 from the germline V gene are DFQATT and SNEGSKA (reference sequence). This CDR3 is 15 amino acids long. CDR3 protein: CSARDIQDLNTEAFF. The CDR3 nucleotides are TGCAGTGCTAGAGATATTCAGGATTTGAACACTGAAGCTTTCTTT.

Many counts were recorded for this clonotype. The chain combines TRBV12-3 or TRBV12-4 with TRBJ2-7, with D perhaps being TRBD1 or TRBD2 (5 bases each). V lost 5 bases and J 2 bases, leaving 25 bases between the germline ends. This CDR3 has 18 amino acids. CDR3 sequence reads: CASSESPFGTRSPYEQYF. The CDR3 nucleotides are TGTGCCAGCAGTGAGTCCCCCTTCGGGACCCGCAGTCCCTACGAGCAGTACTTC.

In its sample, this clonotype was seen many times. This sequence joins TRBV12-3 or TRBV12-4 and TRBJ2-7; no definite D call. This CDR3 spans 13 amino acids. Between the trimmed V and J ends, which lost 7 bases and 2 bases, there was a span of 12 bases. The CDR3 sequence: CASTFTITYEQYF. CDR3 bases: TGTGCCAGCACCTTTACTATAACCTACGAGCAGTACTTC.

CDR3 in amino acids: CATSEPGVTEAFF. In DNA form, the CDR3 reads TGTGCCACCAGTGAACCAGGGGTCACTGAAGCTTTCTTT. This chain joins TRBV24-1 and TRBJ1-1; D is possibly TRBD1 (6 bases). Germline lookup yields CDR1 KGHDR and CDR2 SFDVKD. The ends were cut back, 4 bases at V and 4 bases at J, with 9 bases in the middle. This CDR3 contains 13 residues.

This clonotype appeared many times. The chain has TRBV4-2 and TRBJ2-7; D gene ambiguous. The CDR3 spans 15 residues. V was shortened by 1 base and J by 0 bases, with 10 bases between the two germline ends. CDR1 LGHNA and CDR2 YNFKEQ come from the germline V gene. CDR3 region: CASSQAAESSYEQYF. The DNA of the CDR3 is TGTGCCAGCAGCCAAGCGGCGGAGAGCTCCTACGAGCAGTACTTC.

This clonotype came up many times. This chain joins TRBV30 and TRBJ2-4; D remains ambiguous. Germline loops: CDR1 GTSNPN, CDR2 SVGIG (reference sequence). The CDR3 has 12 residues. Trimming took 1 base from V and 10 from J, leaving 11 bases between them. The CDR3: CAWSASTQIQYF. The CDR3 DNA follows: TGTGCCTGGAGTGCGTCCACACAAATTCAGTACTTC.

This clonotype was seen many times. The rearrangement links TRBV28 to TRBJ1-3; no definite D call. Germline V gives CDR1 MDHEN, CDR2 SYDVKM. V was pared by 2 bases and J by 2 bases, with 1 base between. The CDR3 runs to 12 residues. CDR3 residues: CASSLPGNTIYF. The CDR3 nucleotides read TGTGCCAGCAGTTTACCTGGAAACACCATATATTTT.

This clonotype was detected only a few times. The chain employs TRBV3-1 and TRBJ2-5; D is possibly TRBD2 (7 bases). V lost 4 bases and J lost 4, with 13 bases in between. The germline V gene encodes CDR1 LGHDT and CDR2 YNNKEL (reference sequence). This CDR3 region has 14 residues. The chain's CDR3 is CASSRQGGGETQYF. CDR3 DNA sequence: TGTGCCAGCAGCCGCCAAGGGGGGGGAGAGACCCAGTACTTC.

Ten or more counts support this clonotype. The rearrangement links TRBV4-1 to TRBJ1-5; TRBD1 aligns across 9 bases. Germline CDR1 and CDR2: MGHRA and YSYEKL. This CDR3 is built from 17 residues. The junction had 5 bases not matched to a gene; V was cut back by 0 bases and J by 2 bases. This chain's CDR3 is CASSQDQQGAGNQPQHF. In DNA, the CDR3 is TGCGCCAGCAGCCAAGACCAACAGGGGGCTGGCAATCAGCCCCAGCATTTT.

This sequence joins TRBV24-1 and TRBJ1-5; D possibly corresponds to TRBD1 (6 bases). CDR1 KGHDR and CDR2 SFDVKD come from the germline V gene. The CDR3 length is 14 residues. The V end was cut by 4 bases, the J end by 3 bases, with 9 bases between. This CDR3 reads CATSDGDNNQPQHF. The DNA of the CDR3 is TGTGCCACCAGTGACGGGGACAACAATCAGCCCCAGCATTTT.

The table lists this clonotype with many counts. The chain has TRBV6-1 and TRBJ2-7, with 11 bases that match TRBD1. The V and J ends lost 7 bases and 3 bases, in that order; junction bases with no gene match: 5. The CDR3 has 14 amino acids. Germline loops: CDR1 MNHNS, CDR2 SASEGT. The CDR3 protein is CASTKGTGGYEQYF. The CDR3 nucleotides read TGTGCCAGCACCAAGGGGACAGGGGGCTACGAGCAGTACTTC.

This clonotype was counted at least ten times. The V and J genes are TRBV20-1 and TRBJ1-1; TRBD1 aligns across 8 bases. Germline CDR1 is DFQATT and CDR2 is SNEGSKA (reference sequence). The CDR3 extends over 15 amino acids. Trimming removed 6 bases from V and 3 bases from J; junction bases left unmatched: 12. The CDR3 region has the DNA TGCAGTGCCCGCTATCCAGGGGGCAGGTACACTGAAGCTTTCTTT. Protein: CSARYPGGRYTEAFF.

Many counts were recorded for this clonotype. The rearrangement uses TRBV9 and TRBJ1-2; TRBD1 might be the D (5 bases). V was pared by 3 bases and J by 2 bases, with 11 bases between. Germline V gene data show CDR1 as SGDLS and CDR2 as YYNGEE. This CDR3 has 14 amino acids. This CDR3 reads CASSARRGNYGYTF. Written as DNA, the CDR3 is TGTGCCAGCAGCGCTAGGCGGGGGAACTATGGCTACACCTTC.

The chain recombines TRBV28 with TRBJ2-5; TRBD2 agrees at 7 bases. Germline-derived CDR1 and CDR2 are MDHEN and SYDVKM. The trim removed 2 bases at V and 0 bases at J, leaving 6 bases unmatched. This CDR3 has 16 residues. CDR3 DNA sequence: TGTGCCAGCAGTTTAAACCTAGCGGCCAACCAAGAGACCCAGTACTTC. Translating it yields CASSLNLAANQETQYF.

This clonotype was seen at least ten times. The chain employs TRBV20-1 and TRBJ2-7, with 10 bases that match TRBD2. The CDR3 loop spans 15 amino acids. The V segment lost 6 bases and the J segment 6 bases; nucleotides outside the gene matches: 14. Germline assignment: CDR1 DFQATT and CDR2 SNEGSKA (reference sequence). The DNA for the CDR3 is TGCAGTGCACTAGAATCTAGCGGGAGTCCTACCGAGCAGTACTTC. Encoded protein: CSALESSGSPTEQYF.